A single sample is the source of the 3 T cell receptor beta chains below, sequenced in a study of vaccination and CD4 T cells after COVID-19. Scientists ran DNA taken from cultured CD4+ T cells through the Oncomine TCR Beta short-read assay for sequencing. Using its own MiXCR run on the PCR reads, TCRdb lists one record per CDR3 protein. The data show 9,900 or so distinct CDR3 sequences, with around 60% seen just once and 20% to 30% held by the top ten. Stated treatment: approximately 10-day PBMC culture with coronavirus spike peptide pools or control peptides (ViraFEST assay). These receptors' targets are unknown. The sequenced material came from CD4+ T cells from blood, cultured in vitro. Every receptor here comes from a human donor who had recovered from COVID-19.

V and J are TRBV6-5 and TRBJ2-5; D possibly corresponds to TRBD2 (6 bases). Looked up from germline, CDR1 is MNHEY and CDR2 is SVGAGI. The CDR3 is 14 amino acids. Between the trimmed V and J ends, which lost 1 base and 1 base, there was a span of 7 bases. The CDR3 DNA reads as TGTGCCAGCAGTTACTTCGGGGGCCAAGAGACCCAGTACTTC. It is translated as CASSYFGGQETQYF.

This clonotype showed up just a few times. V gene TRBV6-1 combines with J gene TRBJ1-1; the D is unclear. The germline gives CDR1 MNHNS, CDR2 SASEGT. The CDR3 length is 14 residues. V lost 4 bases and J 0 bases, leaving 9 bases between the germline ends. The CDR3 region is CASSGWIMNTEAFF. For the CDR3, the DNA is TGTGCCAGCAGTGGTTGGATTATGAACACTGAAGCTTTCTTT.

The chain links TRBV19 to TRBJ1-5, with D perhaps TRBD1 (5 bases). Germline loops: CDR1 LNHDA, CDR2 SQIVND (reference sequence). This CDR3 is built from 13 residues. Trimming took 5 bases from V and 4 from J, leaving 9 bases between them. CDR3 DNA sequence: TGTGCCAGTAGTCCATCAGGGAATCAGCCCCAGCATTTT. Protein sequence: CASSPSGNQPQHF.